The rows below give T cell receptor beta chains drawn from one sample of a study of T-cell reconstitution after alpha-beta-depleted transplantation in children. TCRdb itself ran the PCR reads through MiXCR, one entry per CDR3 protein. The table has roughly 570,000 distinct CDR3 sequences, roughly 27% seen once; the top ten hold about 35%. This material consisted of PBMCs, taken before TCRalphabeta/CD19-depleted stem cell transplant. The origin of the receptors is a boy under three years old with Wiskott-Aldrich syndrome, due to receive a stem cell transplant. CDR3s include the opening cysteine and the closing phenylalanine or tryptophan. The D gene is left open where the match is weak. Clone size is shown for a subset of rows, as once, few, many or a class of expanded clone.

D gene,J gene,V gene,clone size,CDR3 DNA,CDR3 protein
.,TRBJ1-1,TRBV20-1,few,TGCAGTGCTAGCTTAGGACTAGGAGCTTTCTTT,CSASLGLGAFF
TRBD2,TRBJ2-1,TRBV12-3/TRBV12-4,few,TGTGCCAGCAGTTCCACCCCCGCTAGCGGGGGGCAGTTCTTC,CASSSTPASGGQFF
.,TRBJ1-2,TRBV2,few,TGTGCCAGCATGGGTCAGAACTATGGCTACACCTTC,CASMGQNYGYTF
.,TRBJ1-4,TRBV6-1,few,TGTGCCAGCAGTGTCCGCGGCAAGAGTGAAAAACTGTTTTTT,CASSVRGKSEKLFF
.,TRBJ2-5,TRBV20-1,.,TGCAGTGCCCCCCTCCGGGGGAGGGAGACCCAGTACTTC,CSAPLRGRETQYF
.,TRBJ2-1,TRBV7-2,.,TGTGCCAGCAGCTTAGGACTAGATCTCTCCTACAATGAGCAGTTCTTC,CASSLGLDLSYNEQFF
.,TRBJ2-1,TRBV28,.,TGTGCCAGCAGGAGCGGAATAGATGAGCAGTTCTTC,CASRSGIDEQFF
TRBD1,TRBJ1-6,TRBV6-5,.,TGTGCCAGCAGTTACCCCCAATCACCGAACAGGGGTACACCCCTCCACTTT,CASSYPQSPNRGTPLHF
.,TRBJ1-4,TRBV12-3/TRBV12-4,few,TGTGCCAGCAGTTTCCAGGAGGGGAATGAAAAACTGTTTTTT,CASSFQEGNEKLFF
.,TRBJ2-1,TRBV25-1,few,TGTGCCAGCAGTGAATCGGGGGCCTCTTACAATGAGCAGTTCTTC,CASSESGASYNEQFF
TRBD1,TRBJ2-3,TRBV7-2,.,TGTGCCAGCACCCACAGGGGTTGGGGGGATACGCAGTATTTT,CASTHRGWGDTQYF
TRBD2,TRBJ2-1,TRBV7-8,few,TGTGCCAGCAGCTTAGCGCCGGTGGGAGGGAAGGATGAGCAGTTCTTC,CASSLAPVGGKDEQFF
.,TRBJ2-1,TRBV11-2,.,TGTGCCAGCAGCTTTAGGGGTTCTCTTTTGGATGAGCAGTTCTTC,CASSFRGSLLDEQFF
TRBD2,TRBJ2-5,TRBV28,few,TGTGCCAGCAGTTTTGCAGGGCCGGGAGGAGAGACCCAGTACTTC,CASSFAGPGGETQYF
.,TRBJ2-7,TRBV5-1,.,TGCGCCAGCAGCTTCCTGAAGGGTGGGCAGTACTTC,CASSFLKGGQYF
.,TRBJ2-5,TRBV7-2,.,TGTGCCAGCAGCGCCAGGGGGAGGGGGACCCAGTACTTC,CASSARGRGTQYF
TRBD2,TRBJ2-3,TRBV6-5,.,TGTGCCAGCAGTTACCAACGACTAGCGGGAGTAGATACGCAGTATTTT,CASSYQRLAGVDTQYF
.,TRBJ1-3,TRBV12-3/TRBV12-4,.,TGTGCCAGCAGTTTGGGGTTGGATACAGTTGGGGGGCGAGGAAACACCATATATTTT,CASSLGLDTVGGRGNTIYF
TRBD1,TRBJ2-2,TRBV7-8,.,TGTGCCAGCAGCTCTAACAGACAGGGTACCGGGGAGCTGTTTTTT,CASSSNRQGTGELFF
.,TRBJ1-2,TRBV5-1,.,TGCGCCAGCAGCTTGGTGGGACAAAATAACTATGGCTACACCTTC,CASSLVGQNNYGYTF
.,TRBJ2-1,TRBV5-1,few,TGCGCCAGCAGCTACCCAGGAGGCAATGAGCAGTTCTTC,CASSYPGGNEQFF
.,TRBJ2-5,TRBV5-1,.,TGCGCCAGCAGCTTAACAGACTGGGGGGAGACCCAGTACTTC,CASSLTDWGETQYF
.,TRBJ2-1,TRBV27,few,TGTGCCAGCAGATTCTTGGGGGGAAGCTCCTACAATGAGCAGTTCTTC,CASRFLGGSSYNEQFF
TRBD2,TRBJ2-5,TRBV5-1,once,TGCGCCAGCAGCTTGGATGGGACTAGCGGGATCCGGGAGACCCAGTACTTC,CASSLDGTSGIRETQYF
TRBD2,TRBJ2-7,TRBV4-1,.,TGCGCCAGCAGCCAAGTCTGGCTAGCGGGAGTTGAAGAGCAGTACTTC,CASSQVWLAGVEEQYF
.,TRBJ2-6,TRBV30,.,TGTGCCTGGAGAAGGGACTCTGGGGCCAACGTCCTGACTTTC,CAWRRDSGANVLTF
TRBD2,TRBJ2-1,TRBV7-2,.,TGTGCCAGCAGCTTAGTATCCAGCGGGAGGGTCGGTGAGCAGTTCTTC,CASSLVSSGRVGEQFF
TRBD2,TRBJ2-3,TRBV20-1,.,TGCAGTGCTAGGGCGGGGGGAACTAGCACAGATACGCAGTATTTT,CSARAGGTSTDTQYF
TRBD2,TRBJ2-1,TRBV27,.,TGTGCCAGCAGTGACCAGACTAGCGTAAGCTCCTACAATGAGCAGTTCTTC,CASSDQTSVSSYNEQFF
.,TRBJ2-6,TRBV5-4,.,TGTGCCAGCAGCGGGGTGTCAGGATCTGGGGCCAACGTCCTGACTTTC,CASSGVSGSGANVLTF
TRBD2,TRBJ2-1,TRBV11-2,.,TGTGCCAGCAGCTTTTTTCGGACTAGCGGGGGCCTCCTCGATGAGCAGTTCTTC,CASSFFRTSGGLLDEQFF
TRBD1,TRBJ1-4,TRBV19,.,TGTGCCAGTAGTAAGGACAGGGGAGATGAAAAACTGTTTTTT,CASSKDRGDEKLFF
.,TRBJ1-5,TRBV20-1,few,TGCAGTGCTAGAGATAGGCAGGGGACATCCCTTAATCAGCCCCAGCATTTT,CSARDRQGTSLNQPQHF
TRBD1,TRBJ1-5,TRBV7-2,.,TGTGCCAGCAGCCTGACAGGGTCCATTAGCAATCAGCCCCAGCATTTT,CASSLTGSISNQPQHF
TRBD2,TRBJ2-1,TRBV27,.,TGTGCCAGCAGTTCTGTAGCGGGAGGTCCCTACAATGAGCAGTTCTTC,CASSSVAGGPYNEQFF
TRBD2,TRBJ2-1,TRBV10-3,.,TGTGCCATCAGTGGACTAGCGGGAGGGGTTTCCTACAATGAGCAGTTCTTC,CAISGLAGGVSYNEQFF
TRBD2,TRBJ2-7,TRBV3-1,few,TGTGCCAGCAGCCAAGGGGCTAGCGGGAATTTCCACGAGCAGTACTTC,CASSQGASGNFHEQYF
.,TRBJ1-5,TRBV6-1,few,TGTGCCAGCAGTCAATCATTCACAGGGCCGCCCCAGCATTTT,CASSQSFTGPPQHF
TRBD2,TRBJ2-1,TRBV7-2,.,TGTGCCACCAGCCTCACGCTAGCGGGAGGGCGGAATGAGCAGTTCTTC,CATSLTLAGGRNEQFF
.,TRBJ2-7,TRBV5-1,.,TGCGCCAGCAGCCCAGGGACGAGAGTCTACGAGCAGTACTTC,CASSPGTRVYEQYF
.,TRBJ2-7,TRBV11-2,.,TGTGCCAGCAGCTTAATCTGGTCTGAACCCTACGAGCAGTACTTC,CASSLIWSEPYEQYF
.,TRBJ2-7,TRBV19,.,TGTGCCAGTAGTACTGGCGGGATTCGCTACGAGCAGTACTTC,CASSTGGIRYEQYF
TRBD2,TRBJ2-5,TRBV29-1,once,TGCAGCGCCCCACGTGGGACTAGCGGGAGTTGGGAGACCCAGTACTTC,CSAPRGTSGSWETQYF
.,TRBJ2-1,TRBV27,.,TGTGCCAGCAACACTCGGGCCATAAGAGGTCTAAGCTCCTACAATGAGCAGTTCTTC,CASNTRAIRGLSSYNEQFF
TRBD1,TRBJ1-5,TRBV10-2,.,TGCGCCAGCAGTGACGTGGACAGGGTGTCCCTAGGCAATCAGCCCCAGCATTTT,CASSDVDRVSLGNQPQHF